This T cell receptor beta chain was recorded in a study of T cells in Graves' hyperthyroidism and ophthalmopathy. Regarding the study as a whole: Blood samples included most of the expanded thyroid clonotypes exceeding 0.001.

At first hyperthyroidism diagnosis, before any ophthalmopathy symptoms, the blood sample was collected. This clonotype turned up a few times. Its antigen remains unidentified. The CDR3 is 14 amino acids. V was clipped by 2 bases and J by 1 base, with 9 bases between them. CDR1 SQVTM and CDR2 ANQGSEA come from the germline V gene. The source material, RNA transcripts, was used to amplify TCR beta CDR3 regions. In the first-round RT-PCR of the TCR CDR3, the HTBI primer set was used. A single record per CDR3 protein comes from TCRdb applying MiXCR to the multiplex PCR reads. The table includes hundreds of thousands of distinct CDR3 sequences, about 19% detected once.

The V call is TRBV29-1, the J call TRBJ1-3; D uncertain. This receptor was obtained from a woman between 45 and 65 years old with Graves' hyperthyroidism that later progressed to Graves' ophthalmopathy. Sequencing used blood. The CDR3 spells CSVESPDSGNTIYF. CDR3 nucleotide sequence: TGCAGCGTTGAAAGCCCGGATTCTGGAAACACCATATATTTT.